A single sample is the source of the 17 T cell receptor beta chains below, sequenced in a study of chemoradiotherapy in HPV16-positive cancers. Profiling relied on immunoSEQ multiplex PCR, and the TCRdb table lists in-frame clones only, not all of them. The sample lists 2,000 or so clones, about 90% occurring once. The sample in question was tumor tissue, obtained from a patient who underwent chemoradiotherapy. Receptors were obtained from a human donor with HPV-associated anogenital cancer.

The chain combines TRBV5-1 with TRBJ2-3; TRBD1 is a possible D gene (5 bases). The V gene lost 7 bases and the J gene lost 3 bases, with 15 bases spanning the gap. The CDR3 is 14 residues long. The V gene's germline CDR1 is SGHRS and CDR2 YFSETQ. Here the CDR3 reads CASRQGLGTDTQYF. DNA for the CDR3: TGCGCCAGCCGCCAGGGCTTGGGAACAGATACGCAGTATTTT.

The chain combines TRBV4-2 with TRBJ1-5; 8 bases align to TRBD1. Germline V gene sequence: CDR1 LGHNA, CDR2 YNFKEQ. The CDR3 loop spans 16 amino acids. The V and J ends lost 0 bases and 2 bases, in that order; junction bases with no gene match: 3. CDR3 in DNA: TGTGCCAGCAGCCAAGAGACAGGGGAGGGCAATCAGCCCCAGCATTTT. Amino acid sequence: CASSQETGEGNQPQHF.

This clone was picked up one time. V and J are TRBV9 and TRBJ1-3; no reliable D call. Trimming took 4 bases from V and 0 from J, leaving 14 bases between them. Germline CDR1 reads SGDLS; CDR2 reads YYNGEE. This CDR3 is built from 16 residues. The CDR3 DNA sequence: TGTGCCAGCAGCCTAAAATTTGGTATCTCTGGAAACACCATATATTTT. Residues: CASSLKFGISGNTIYF.

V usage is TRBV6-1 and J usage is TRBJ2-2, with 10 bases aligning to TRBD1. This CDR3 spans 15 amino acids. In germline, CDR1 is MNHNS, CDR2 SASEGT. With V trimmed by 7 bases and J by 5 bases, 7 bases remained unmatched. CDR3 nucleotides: TGTGCCAGCACTACGACAGGGGGCGCAACCGGGGAGCTGTTTTTT. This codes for CASTTTGGATGELFF.

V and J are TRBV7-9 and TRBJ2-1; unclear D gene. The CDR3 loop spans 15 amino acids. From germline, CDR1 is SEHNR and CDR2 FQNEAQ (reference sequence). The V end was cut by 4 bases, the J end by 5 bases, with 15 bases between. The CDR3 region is CASSSTQRYDNEQFF. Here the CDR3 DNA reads TGTGCCAGCAGCTCCACACAGCGTTACGACAATGAGCAGTTCTTC.

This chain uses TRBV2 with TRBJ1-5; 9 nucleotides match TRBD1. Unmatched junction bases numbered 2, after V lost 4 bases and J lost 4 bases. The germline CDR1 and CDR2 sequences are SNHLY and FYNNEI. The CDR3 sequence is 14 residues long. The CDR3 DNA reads TGTGCCAGCAGTGGGGACAGGGTGAATCAGCCCCAGCATTTT. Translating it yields CASSGDRVNQPQHF.

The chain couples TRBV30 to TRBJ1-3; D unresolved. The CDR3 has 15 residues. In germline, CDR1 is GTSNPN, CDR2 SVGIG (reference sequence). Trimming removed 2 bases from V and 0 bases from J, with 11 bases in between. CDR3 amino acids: CAWSLSMSSGNTIYF. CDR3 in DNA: TGTGCCTGGAGTTTGAGTATGAGCTCTGGAAACACCATATATTTT.

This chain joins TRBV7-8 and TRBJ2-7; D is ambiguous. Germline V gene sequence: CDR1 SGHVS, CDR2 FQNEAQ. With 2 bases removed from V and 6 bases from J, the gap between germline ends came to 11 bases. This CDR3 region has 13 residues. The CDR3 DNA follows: TGTGCCAGCAGCTTACGGCGCGTAAGCGAGCAGTACTTC. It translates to CASSLRRVSEQYF.

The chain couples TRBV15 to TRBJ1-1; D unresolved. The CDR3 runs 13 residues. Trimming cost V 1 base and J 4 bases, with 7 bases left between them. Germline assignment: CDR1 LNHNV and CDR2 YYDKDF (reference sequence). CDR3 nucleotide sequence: TGTGCCACCAGCAGAGGAGGGAGCACTGAAGCTTTCTTT. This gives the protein CATSRGGSTEAFF.

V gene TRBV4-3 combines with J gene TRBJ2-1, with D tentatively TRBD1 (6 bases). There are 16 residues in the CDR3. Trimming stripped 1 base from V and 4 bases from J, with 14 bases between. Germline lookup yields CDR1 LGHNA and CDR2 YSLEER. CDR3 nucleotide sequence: TGCGCCAGCAGCCAAGTGTTACAGGGTGGTTACAATGAGCAGTTCTTC. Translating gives CASSQVLQGGYNEQFF.

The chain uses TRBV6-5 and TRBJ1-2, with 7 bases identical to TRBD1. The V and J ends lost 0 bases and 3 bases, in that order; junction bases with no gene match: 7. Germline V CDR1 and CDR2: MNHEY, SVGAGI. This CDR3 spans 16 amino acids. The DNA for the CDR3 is TGTGCCAGCAGTTACTCACTCACGGGACAGTACTATGGCTACACCTTC. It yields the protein CASSYSLTGQYYGYTF.

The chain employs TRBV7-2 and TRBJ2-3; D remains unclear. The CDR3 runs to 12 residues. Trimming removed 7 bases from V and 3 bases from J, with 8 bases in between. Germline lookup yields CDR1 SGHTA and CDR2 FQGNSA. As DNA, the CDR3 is TGTGCCAGCAATTCTGGGACAGATACGCAGTATTTT. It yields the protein CASNSGTDTQYF.

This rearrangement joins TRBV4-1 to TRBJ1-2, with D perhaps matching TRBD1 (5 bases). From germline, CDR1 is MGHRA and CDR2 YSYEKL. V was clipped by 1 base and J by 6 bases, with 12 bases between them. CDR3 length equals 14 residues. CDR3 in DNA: TGCGCCAGCAGCCAAGTTCAGGGTTTGAATGGCTACACCTTC. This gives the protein CASSQVQGLNGYTF.

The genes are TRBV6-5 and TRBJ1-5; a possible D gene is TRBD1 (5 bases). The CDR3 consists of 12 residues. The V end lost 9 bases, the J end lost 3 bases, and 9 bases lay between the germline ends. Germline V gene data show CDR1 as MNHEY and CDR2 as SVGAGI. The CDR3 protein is CASQGNNQPQHF. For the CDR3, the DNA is TGTGCCAGTCAGGGTAACAATCAGCCCCAGCATTTT.

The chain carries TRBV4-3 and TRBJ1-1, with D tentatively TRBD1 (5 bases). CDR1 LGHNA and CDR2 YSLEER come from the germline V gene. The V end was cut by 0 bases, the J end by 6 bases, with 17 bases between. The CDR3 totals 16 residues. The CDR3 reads CASSQDSGGYMAEAFF. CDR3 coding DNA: TGCGCCAGCAGCCAAGACTCGGGGGGGTACATGGCTGAAGCTTTCTTT.

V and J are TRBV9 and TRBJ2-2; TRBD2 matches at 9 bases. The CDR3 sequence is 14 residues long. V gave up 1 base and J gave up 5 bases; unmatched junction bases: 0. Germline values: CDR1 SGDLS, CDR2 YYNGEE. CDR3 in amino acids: CASSVLAGTGELFF. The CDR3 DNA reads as TGTGCCAGCAGCGTACTAGCGGGAACCGGGGAGCTGTTTTTT.

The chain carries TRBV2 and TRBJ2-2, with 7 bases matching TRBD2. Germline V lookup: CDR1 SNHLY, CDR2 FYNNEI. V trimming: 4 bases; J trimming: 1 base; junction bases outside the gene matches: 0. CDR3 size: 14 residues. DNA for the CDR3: TGTGCCAGCAGTGGCGGGGGGAACACCGGGGAGCTGTTTTTT. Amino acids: CASSGGGNTGELFF.